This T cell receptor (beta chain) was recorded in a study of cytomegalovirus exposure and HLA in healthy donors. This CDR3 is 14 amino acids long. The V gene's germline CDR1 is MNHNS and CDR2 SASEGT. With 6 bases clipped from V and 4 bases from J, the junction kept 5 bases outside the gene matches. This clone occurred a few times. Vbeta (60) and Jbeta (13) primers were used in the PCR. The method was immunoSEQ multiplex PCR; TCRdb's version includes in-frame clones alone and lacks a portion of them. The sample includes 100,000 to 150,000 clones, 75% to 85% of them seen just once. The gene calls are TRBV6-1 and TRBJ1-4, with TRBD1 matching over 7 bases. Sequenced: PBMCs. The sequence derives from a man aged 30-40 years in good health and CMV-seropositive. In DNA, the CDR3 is TGTGCCAGCAGCGACAGGGACCTTAATGAAAAACTGTTTTTT. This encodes CASSDRDLNEKLFF.